A selection of T cell receptor beta chains follows, all from one sample in a study of CD8 T cells in ankylosing spondylitis. TCRdb reprocessed the 5' RACE reads with MiXCR, giving one entry per CDR3 protein. This sample has approximately 140,000 distinct CDR3 sequences, with more than 7% found just once. Sequenced input: synovial fluid, either unsorted or a sorted T cell fraction (not recorded which). These receptors all come from a male donor with ankylosing spondylitis. Both conserved end residues are part of each CDR3. A D gene is named only where the DNA matches it firmly. A clone size is listed for some rows: how often the clone was seen (once, few, many), or a class if it is expanded.

J gene: TRBJ2-1; D gene: TRBD1; clone size: NA; V gene: TRBV27; CDR3 DNA: TGTGCCAGCAGTTCGGGACAGGGATACAATGAGCAGTTCTTC; CDR3 protein: CASSSGQGYNEQFF
J gene: TRBJ2-2; D gene: NA; clone size: few; V gene: TRBV29-1; CDR3 DNA: TGCAGCGCCCGAGGTCCCGCGGACGGGGAGCTGTTTTTT; CDR3 protein: CSARGPADGELFF
J gene: TRBJ2-7; D gene: NA; clone size: few; V gene: TRBV20-1; CDR3 DNA: TGCAGTGCCCACCGGGACACAACCTACGAGCAGTACTTC; CDR3 protein: CSAHRDTTYEQYF
J gene: TRBJ2-1; D gene: NA; clone size: few; V gene: TRBV11-3; CDR3 DNA: TGTGCCAGCAGTGACTCTTCCTACAATGAGCAGTTCTTC; CDR3 protein: CASSDSSYNEQFF
J gene: TRBJ1-1; D gene: NA; clone size: many; V gene: TRBV11-3; CDR3 DNA: TGTGCCAGCAGACTTTGGGGTAAGGACACTGAAGCTTTCTTT; CDR3 protein: CASRLWGKDTEAFF
J gene: TRBJ2-3; D gene: TRBD2; clone size: NA; V gene: TRBV15; CDR3 DNA: TGTGCCACCAGCAGAGCTCAGCGGGAACACACAGATACGCAGTATTTT; CDR3 protein: CATSRAQREHTDTQYF
J gene: TRBJ1-1; D gene: NA; clone size: many; V gene: TRBV10-3; CDR3 DNA: TGTGCCATCAAGGGGGGGGGGAACACTGAAGCTTTCTTT; CDR3 protein: CAIKGGGNTEAFF
J gene: TRBJ2-1; D gene: NA; clone size: many; V gene: TRBV5-1; CDR3 DNA: TGCGCCAGCAGTCCGGACAGCCACAATGAGCAGTTCTTC; CDR3 protein: CASSPDSHNEQFF
J gene: TRBJ2-1; D gene: NA; clone size: many; V gene: TRBV19; CDR3 DNA: TGTGCCAGTAGTATAGGGTATCCGACCTCCTACAATGAGCAGTTCTTC; CDR3 protein: CASSIGYPTSYNEQFF
J gene: TRBJ1-6; D gene: NA; clone size: few; V gene: TRBV20-1; CDR3 DNA: TGCAGTGCTGTAGACTCGGGATTCTATAATTCACCCCTCCACTTT; CDR3 protein: CSAVDSGFYNSPLHF
J gene: TRBJ2-7; D gene: NA; clone size: many; V gene: TRBV5-6; CDR3 DNA: TGTGCCAGCAGCTTGCGAGGGGGCTACGAGCAGTACTTC; CDR3 protein: CASSLRGGYEQYF
J gene: TRBJ1-1; D gene: NA; clone size: few; V gene: TRBV10-3; CDR3 DNA: TGTGCCATCAGCGGTTATCGGGAAGGGGTTAAGAACACTGAAGCTTTCTTT; CDR3 protein: CAISGYREGVKNTEAFF
J gene: TRBJ2-5; D gene: NA; clone size: many; V gene: TRBV24-1; CDR3 DNA: TGTGCCACCAGTCATCCCGAGGAGACCCAGTACTTC; CDR3 protein: CATSHPEETQYF
J gene: TRBJ2-2; D gene: TRBD2; clone size: many; V gene: TRBV11-2; CDR3 DNA: TGTGCCAGCAGCTTACAGGCTAGCGGAAACACCGGGGAGCTGTTTTTT; CDR3 protein: CASSLQASGNTGELFF
J gene: TRBJ1-3; D gene: NA; clone size: many; V gene: TRBV10-3; CDR3 DNA: TGTGCCATCAGTGAGTTTACAGGGATTGGAAACACCATATATTTT; CDR3 protein: CAISEFTGIGNTIYF
J gene: TRBJ2-7; D gene: TRBD2; clone size: NA; V gene: TRBV28; CDR3 DNA: TGTGCCAGCAGTTCCCCCAGCGGGACTCCCTCCTACGAGCAGTACTTC; CDR3 protein: CASSSPSGTPSYEQYF
J gene: TRBJ1-1; D gene: NA; clone size: few; V gene: TRBV12-3/TRBV12-4; CDR3 DNA: TGTGCCAGCAGCCGACAGGCCCCCGGGGAAGCTTTCTTT; CDR3 protein: CASSRQAPGEAFF
J gene: TRBJ1-2; D gene: NA; clone size: NA; V gene: TRBV5-5; CDR3 DNA: TGTGCCAGCAGCTTGGCCGTCCACGCCTCTAACTATGGCTACACCTTC; CDR3 protein: CASSLAVHASNYGYTF
J gene: TRBJ1-2; D gene: TRBD1; clone size: many; V gene: TRBV12-3/TRBV12-4; CDR3 DNA: TGTGCCAGCAGTTTGGCGGGGACAGGGAATGGCTACACCTTC; CDR3 protein: CASSLAGTGNGYTF
J gene: TRBJ2-5; D gene: NA; clone size: many; V gene: TRBV4-3; CDR3 DNA: TGCGCCAGCAGCCAAGAAGTTGAAGAGACCCAGTACTTC; CDR3 protein: CASSQEVEETQYF
J gene: TRBJ2-1; D gene: NA; clone size: NA; V gene: TRBV7-2; CDR3 DNA: TGTGCCAGCAGCTTAGGCACAGCCTACAACAATGAGCAGTTCTTC; CDR3 protein: CASSLGTAYNNEQFF
J gene: TRBJ2-1; D gene: NA; clone size: many; V gene: TRBV5-1; CDR3 DNA: TGCGCCAGCAACCCTGGTGGGATCCACAATGAGCAGTTCTTC; CDR3 protein: CASNPGGIHNEQFF
J gene: TRBJ1-5; D gene: NA; clone size: many; V gene: TRBV20-1; CDR3 DNA: TGCAGTGCCGGAGGGTGGGGGGCTGGACAGCCCCAGCATTTT; CDR3 protein: CSAGGWGAGQPQHF
J gene: TRBJ2-7; D gene: NA; clone size: NA; V gene: TRBV20-1; CDR3 DNA: TGCAGTGCCTCCGGGCCTACCCGCGAGCAGTACTTC; CDR3 protein: CSASGPTREQYF
J gene: TRBJ2-3; D gene: NA; clone size: few; V gene: TRBV7-2; CDR3 DNA: TGTGCCAGCAGCTTGGACGGGACTCGAACCCGCACAGATACGCAGTATTTT; CDR3 protein: CASSLDGTRTRTDTQYF
J gene: TRBJ2-3; D gene: TRBD1; clone size: few; V gene: TRBV29-1; CDR3 DNA: TGCAGCTTCATTGGCGGACAGGGGATGTATACGCAGTATTTT; CDR3 protein: CSFIGGQGMYTQYF
J gene: TRBJ2-5; D gene: NA; clone size: many; V gene: TRBV19; CDR3 DNA: TGTGCCAGTAGTGCGGCTGGTTTGGGGACCCAGTACTTC; CDR3 protein: CASSAAGLGTQYF
J gene: TRBJ2-3; D gene: NA; clone size: NA; V gene: TRBV5-1; CDR3 DNA: TGCGCCAGCAGCCTCGCTAGCGTATCCCCCACAGATACGCAGTATTTT; CDR3 protein: CASSLASVSPTDTQYF
J gene: TRBJ2-1; D gene: NA; clone size: many; V gene: TRBV20-1; CDR3 DNA: TGCAGTGCTAGAGGCCCAAGCTCCTACAATGAGCAGTTCTTC; CDR3 protein: CSARGPSSYNEQFF
J gene: TRBJ1-5; D gene: NA; clone size: NA; V gene: TRBV6-5; CDR3 DNA: TGTGCCAGCAGTTACACCTATAGCAATCAGCCCCAGCATTTT; CDR3 protein: CASSYTYSNQPQHF
J gene: TRBJ2-3; D gene: TRBD1; clone size: few; V gene: TRBV2; CDR3 DNA: TGTGCCAGCAATTTACAGGGGTCAGATACGCAGTATTTT; CDR3 protein: CASNLQGSDTQYF
J gene: TRBJ2-1; D gene: TRBD2; clone size: many; V gene: TRBV29-1; CDR3 DNA: TGCAGCGTTGAAGGCCAACTAGCGGGGATCTACAATGAGCAGTTCTTC; CDR3 protein: CSVEGQLAGIYNEQFF
J gene: TRBJ1-1; D gene: NA; clone size: many; V gene: TRBV6-1; CDR3 DNA: TGTGCCAGCCCCTCGAACACTGAAGCTTTCTTT; CDR3 protein: CASPSNTEAFF